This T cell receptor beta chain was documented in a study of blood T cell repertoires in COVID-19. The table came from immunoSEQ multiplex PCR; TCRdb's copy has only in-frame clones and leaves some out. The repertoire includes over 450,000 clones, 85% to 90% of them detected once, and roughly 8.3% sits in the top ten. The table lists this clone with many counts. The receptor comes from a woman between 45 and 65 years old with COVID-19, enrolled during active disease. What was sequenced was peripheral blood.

CDR3 in amino acids: CASSLRGYTEKLFF. In nucleotides, the CDR3 is TGTGCCAGCAGCCTACGGGGGTACACTGAAAAACTGTTTTTT. The V and J genes are TRBV2 and TRBJ1-4, with a possible D match to TRBD1 (5 bases). This CDR3 spans 14 amino acids. Trimming stripped 6 bases from V and 7 bases from J, with 15 bases between. Germline CDR1 SNHLY, CDR2 FYNNEI. Together with reference TRBV2 and TRBJ1-4, the CDR3 gives the full variable domain: EPEVTQTPSHQVTQMGQEVILRCVPISNHLYFYWYRQILGQKVEFLVSFYNNEISEKSEIFDDQFSVERPDGSNFTLKIRSTKLEDSAMYFCASSLRGYTEKLFFGSGTQLSVL.